Listed below are T cell receptor beta chains from one sample, sequenced in a study of CD8 T cells in Susac syndrome. TCRdb re-called the immunoSEQ multiplex PCR reads with MiXCR, one entry per CDR3 protein. The sample consists of 110,000 or so distinct CDR3 sequences, 85% to 95% of them appearing once. The sample consisted of CD4+ T cells from PBMCs. The receptor source for this set is a human donor with multiple sclerosis. CDR3s include the opening cysteine and the closing phenylalanine or tryptophan. Fields, in order: CDR3 length, clone size, V gene, CDR3 protein. Not all rows give a size; the values are once, few, many and, for expanded clones, a class.

length: 14
size: .
V: TRBV6-2/TRBV6-3
CDR3: CASSPRGTGSGYTF

length: 16
size: .
V: TRBV27
CDR3: CASSSTYRGKNEKLFF

length: 16
size: .
V: TRBV20-1
CDR3: CSARSPRDSNHNEQFF

length: 13
size: .
V: TRBV6-5
CDR3: CASRFQGEETQYF

length: 12
size: .
V: TRBV5-1
CDR3: CASSLWGYEQYF

length: 13
size: .
V: TRBV6-1
CDR3: CASRRDRDYEQYF

length: 14
size: .
V: TRBV19
CDR3: CASSLGQTRYGYTF

length: 13
size: .
V: TRBV7-9
CDR3: CASSFSTDHGYTF

length: 14
size: .
V: TRBV7-3
CDR3: CASSSGTDTGELFF

length: 14
size: .
V: TRBV20-1
CDR3: CSAPHGAGQETQYF

length: 12
size: .
V: TRBV5-4
CDR3: CASSLLGSLDAF

length: 12
size: .
V: TRBV20-1
CDR3: CSASAPQQPQHF

length: 17
size: .
V: TRBV7-2
CDR3: CASSSGLAGGNSYEQYF

length: 13
size: .
V: TRBV29-1
CDR3: CSVEDPSRYGYTF

length: 23
size: .
V: TRBV11-1
CDR3: CASSLVRPRGQGPSRGASYEQYF

length: 13
size: .
V: TRBV18
CDR3: CASSPEVSGELFF

length: 14
size: .
V: TRBV20-1
CDR3: CSARDAGGGNTIYF

length: 13
size: .
V: TRBV2
CDR3: CATAGQGEETQYF

length: 15
size: .
V: TRBV13
CDR3: CASSWSRARVYEQYF

length: 13
size: .
V: TRBV30
CDR3: CAWRRGGNTEAFF

length: 15
size: .
V: TRBV6-5
CDR3: CASSYSGGGGFEAFF

length: 15
size: .
V: TRBV28
CDR3: CASPPGLASTDTQYF

length: 11
size: .
V: TRBV19
CDR3: CASTSGGEWLF

length: 13
size: .
V: TRBV3-1
CDR3: CASSPWEGNEQFF

length: 12
size: .
V: TRBV7-2
CDR3: CASSRYHTEAFF

length: 16
size: .
V: TRBV13
CDR3: CASSLGQGRRNTEAFF

length: 16
size: .
V: TRBV20-1
CDR3: CSALPPGLSSYNEQFF

length: 12
size: .
V: TRBV27
CDR3: CASSWGSGVQYF

length: 14
size: .
V: TRBV21-1
CDR3: CASRKVQEGDEQFF

length: 14
size: .
V: TRBV18
CDR3: CASSPAHLGTEAFF

length: 13
size: few
V: TRBV27
CDR3: CASRGTGRNTIYF

length: 16
size: .
V: TRBV4-3
CDR3: CASSRNTRLAGDTQYF

length: 16
size: .
V: TRBV9
CDR3: CASSVVPKGMNTEAFF

length: 17
size: .
V: TRBV11-1
CDR3: CASSTWGPGPGSTEAFF

length: 12
size: .
V: TRBV20-1
CDR3: CSAKVVGDTIYF

length: 14
size: .
V: TRBV5-4
CDR3: CASRPEVGAYEQYF

length: 13
size: .
V: TRBV6-6
CDR3: CAGRRSLNTEAFF

length: 13
size: few
V: TRBV20-1
CDR3: CSALPETAYGYTF

length: 14
size: .
V: TRBV5-1
CDR3: CASSLGVALSWQYF

length: 12
size: .
V: TRBV7-9
CDR3: CASSLQDSTYTF

length: 15
size: .
V: TRBV9
CDR3: CASSVTGTPYNEQFF

length: 13
size: .
V: TRBV6-2/TRBV6-3
CDR3: CASLPGDQETQYF

length: 12
size: .
V: TRBV7-2
CDR3: CASRWTGKGYTF

length: 15
size: .
V: TRBV7-6
CDR3: CASSLPLSKPGELFF

length: 13
size: .
V: TRBV20-1
CDR3: CSASGGNTGELFF

length: 14
size: once
V: TRBV10-3
CDR3: CAISELRAADGYTF

length: 15
size: .
V: TRBV2
CDR3: CASIESRTARDQAFF

length: 14
size: .
V: TRBV12-3/TRBV12-4
CDR3: CASSLDGMNTEAFF

length: 17
size: .
V: TRBV5-6
CDR3: CASSLSQIKLAKNIQYF

length: 16
size: .
V: TRBV30
CDR3: CAWSGQGRGVDQPQHF

length: 14
size: .
V: TRBV18
CDR3: CASSPVGQQETQYF

length: 15
size: .
V: TRBV27
CDR3: CASSLSGTANSPLHF

length: 13
size: .
V: TRBV18
CDR3: CASSPGGGEKLFF